The T cell receptor beta chain described here comes from a study of vaccination and CD4 T cells after COVID-19. The Oncomine TCR Beta short-read assay was what sequenced the DNA obtained from cultured CD4+ T cells. TCRdb ran MiXCR on the PCR reads and lists one entry per CDR3 protein. This table holds over 20,000 distinct CDR3 sequences, less than 40% found once. Time point reported: late sampling 161 to 241 days after vaccination in a few convalescent patients. Treatment here: 10-day PBMC culture with coronavirus spike peptide pools or control peptides (ViraFEST assay). Replacement of half the medium with fresh IL-2 medium took place on days 3 and 7. The length of the CDR3 is 15 residues. Germline V lookup: CDR1 KGHSH, CDR2 LQKENI. J lost 3 bases, V lost 2 bases, and 4 bases had no gene match. A remark on this clonotype: Its antigen is undetermined.

The clonotype originates from a human donor who had recovered from COVID-19. The starting material was CD4+ T cells from blood, cultured in vitro, obtained about 7 months after SARS-CoV-2 vaccination. This chain uses TRBV18 with TRBJ2-7; the match to TRBD1 covers 10 bases. This chain's CDR3 is CASSPGQGGRYEQYF. CDR3 nucleotides: TGTGCCAGCTCACCAGGACAGGGGGGACGCTACGAGCAGTACTTC.